This T cell receptor beta chain was sequenced in a study of cytomegalovirus exposure and HLA in healthy donors. Findings and limits, study-wide: As a later analysis showed, a missense DCLRE1C variant was linked to trimming of TCR beta V- and J-genes. Cytomegalovirus-associated status was assigned to approximately 160 TCR beta chains. Confirmation was obtained in vitro that a few CMV-associated chains are specific for CMV antigens. For presence/absence analyses, sequencing depth was assumed to be roughly uniform across donors.

Of note for this clone: Its antigen is not identified.

V was shortened by 0 bases and J by 3 bases, with 4 bases between the two germline ends. Germline-derived CDR1 and CDR2 are SEHNR and FQNEAQ (reference sequence). The CDR3 runs to 13 residues. The primer mix had 60 Vbeta and 13 Jbeta primers. Assay used: immunoSEQ multiplex PCR; TCRdb lists only in-frame clones, some missing. The repertoire holds under 140,000 clones, roughly 84% seen once, with 6.2% in the top ten. This rearrangement joins TRBV7-9 to TRBJ2-3; no reliable D call. The receptor was isolated from a man aged 25-45 years in good health and CMV-seropositive. Material: PBMCs. The CDR3 region has the DNA TGTGCCAGCAGCTTAGCTTCGACAGATACGCAGTATTTT. This sequence encodes CASSLASTDTQYF.